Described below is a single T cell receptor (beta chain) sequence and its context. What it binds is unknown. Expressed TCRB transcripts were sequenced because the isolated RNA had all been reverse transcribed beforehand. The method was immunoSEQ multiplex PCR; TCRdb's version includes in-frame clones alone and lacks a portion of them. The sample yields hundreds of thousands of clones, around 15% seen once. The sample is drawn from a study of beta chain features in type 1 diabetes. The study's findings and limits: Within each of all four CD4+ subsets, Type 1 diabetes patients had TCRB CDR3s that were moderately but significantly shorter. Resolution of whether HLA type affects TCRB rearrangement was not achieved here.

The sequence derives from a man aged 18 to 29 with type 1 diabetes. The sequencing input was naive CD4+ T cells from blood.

The CDR3 loop reads CASRTGDGQPQHF. Written as DNA, the CDR3 is TGTGCCAGCAGGACAGGGGATGGCCAGCCCCAGCATTTT. The chain uses TRBV18 and TRBJ1-5; 9 bases match TRBD1. Germline values: CDR1 KGHSH, CDR2 LQKENI. The CDR3 has 13 amino acids. The junction had 6 bases not matched to a gene; V was cut back by 8 bases and J by 7 bases.